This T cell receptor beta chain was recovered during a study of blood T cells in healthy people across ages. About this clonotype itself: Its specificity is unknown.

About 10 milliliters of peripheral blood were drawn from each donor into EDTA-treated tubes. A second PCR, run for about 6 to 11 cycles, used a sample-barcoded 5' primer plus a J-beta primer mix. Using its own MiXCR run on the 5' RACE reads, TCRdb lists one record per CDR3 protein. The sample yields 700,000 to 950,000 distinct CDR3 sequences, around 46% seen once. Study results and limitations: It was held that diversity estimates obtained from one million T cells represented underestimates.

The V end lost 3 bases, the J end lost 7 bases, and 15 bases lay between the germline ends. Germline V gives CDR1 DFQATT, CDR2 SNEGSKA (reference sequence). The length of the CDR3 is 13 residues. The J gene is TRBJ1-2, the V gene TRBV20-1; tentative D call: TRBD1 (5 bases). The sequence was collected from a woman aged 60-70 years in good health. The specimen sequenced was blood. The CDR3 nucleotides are TGCAGTGCTAGTCTCGAGGGACGTGGTGGCTACACCTTC. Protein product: CSASLEGRGGYTF.